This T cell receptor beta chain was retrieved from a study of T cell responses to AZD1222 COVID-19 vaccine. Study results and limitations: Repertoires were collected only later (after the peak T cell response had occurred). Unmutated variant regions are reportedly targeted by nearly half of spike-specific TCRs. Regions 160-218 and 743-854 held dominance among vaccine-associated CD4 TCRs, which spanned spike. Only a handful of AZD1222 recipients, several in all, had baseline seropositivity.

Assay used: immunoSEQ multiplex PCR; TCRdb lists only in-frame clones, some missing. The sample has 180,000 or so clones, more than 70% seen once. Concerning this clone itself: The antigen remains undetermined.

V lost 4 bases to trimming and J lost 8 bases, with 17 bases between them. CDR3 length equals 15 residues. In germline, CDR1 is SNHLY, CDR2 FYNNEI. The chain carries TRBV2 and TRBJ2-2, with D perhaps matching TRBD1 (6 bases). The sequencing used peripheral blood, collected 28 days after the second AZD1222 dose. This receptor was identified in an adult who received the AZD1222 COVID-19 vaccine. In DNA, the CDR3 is TGTGCCAGCAGTGGGAACAGGGCATCGAGAGGGGAGCTGTTTTTT. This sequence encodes CASSGNRASRGELFF. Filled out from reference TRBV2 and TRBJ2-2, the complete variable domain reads EPEVTQTPSHQVTQMGQEVILRCVPISNHLYFYWYRQILGQKVEFLVSFYNNEISEKSEIFDDQFSVERPDGSNFTLKIRSTKLEDSAMYFCASSGNRASRGELFFGEGSRLTVL.